This record looks at one TCR beta chain sequence and its context. Its antigen is currently unknown. The same CDR3 is also encoded by other DNA sequences in this sample. The data were obtained in a study of beta chain features in type 1 diabetes. Germline CDR1 SNHLY, CDR2 FYNNEI. CDR3 size: 14 residues. Trimming took 6 bases from V and 0 from J, leaving 9 bases between them. CD45RO/CCR7/CD25/CD127/CD95/CD27 sorting isolated CD4+ naive, central memory, regulatory and stem cell-like memory cells. As every portion of the isolated RNA was reverse transcribed, the sequencing read expressed TCRB transcripts. Using immunoSEQ multiplex PCR, the repertoire was profiled, and TCRdb retains in-frame clones only, with some absent. The top ten hold 0.028% of the sample, which has roughly 260,000 clones, about 20% seen once. Study-wide findings and caveats: Sequencing used cDNA, and cells with high TCR expression could therefore be over-represented. TCRB CDR3 length was moderately but significantly reduced in all four CD4+ subsets of Type 1 diabetes patients.

This sequence originates from a woman between 35 and 50 years old with type 1 diabetes. The rearrangement links TRBV2 to TRBJ2-1; TRBD1 is a possible D gene (6 bases). Sequencing used naive CD4+ T cells from blood. The CDR3 is CASRTGSSYNEQFF. CDR3 in DNA: TGTGCCAGCAGAACAGGGTCCTCCTACAATGAGCAGTTCTTC.